Only a few counts were recorded for the clone carrying this TCR beta chain. The antigen remains unidentified. The data originate from a study of OX40 agonist ivuxolimab in advanced cancers. The overall study: Males comprised around 78% of the group, whose mean age was approximately 60 years (range roughly 23 to 80).

Profiling relied on immunoSEQ multiplex PCR, and the TCRdb table lists in-frame clones only, not all of them. Of over 30,000 clones listed, around 83% are singletons. Germline V gene sequence: CDR1 PRHDT, CDR2 FYEKMQ (reference sequence). Trimming removed 5 bases from V and 0 bases from J; junction bases left unmatched: 4. CDR3 length equals 15 residues. General study results and limits: Researchers report that CD8+ T cells had, on average, more expanded clones than CD4+.

Patients were ineligible given autoimmune disease history or systemic immunosuppression. The sequence was collected from an adult with an advanced solid tumor such as melanoma, head and neck, liver or kidney cancer. J is TRBJ1-2 and V is TRBV13; 9 bases are shared with TRBD1. The specimen was CD4+ or CD8+ T cells sorted from blood, collected in a trial of the OX40 agonist ivuxolimab. CDR3 loop: CASSLQGAPNYGYTF. The CDR3 DNA reads as TGTGCCAGCAGCCTACAGGGGGCGCCTAACTATGGCTACACCTTC. Complete variable domain (other parts from reference TRBV13 and TRBJ1-2): AAGVIQSPRHLIKEKRETATLKCYPIPRHDTVYWYQQGPGQDPQFLISFYEKMQSDKGSIPDRFSAQQFSDYHSELNMSSLELGDSALYFCASSLQGAPNYGYTFGSGTRLTVV.